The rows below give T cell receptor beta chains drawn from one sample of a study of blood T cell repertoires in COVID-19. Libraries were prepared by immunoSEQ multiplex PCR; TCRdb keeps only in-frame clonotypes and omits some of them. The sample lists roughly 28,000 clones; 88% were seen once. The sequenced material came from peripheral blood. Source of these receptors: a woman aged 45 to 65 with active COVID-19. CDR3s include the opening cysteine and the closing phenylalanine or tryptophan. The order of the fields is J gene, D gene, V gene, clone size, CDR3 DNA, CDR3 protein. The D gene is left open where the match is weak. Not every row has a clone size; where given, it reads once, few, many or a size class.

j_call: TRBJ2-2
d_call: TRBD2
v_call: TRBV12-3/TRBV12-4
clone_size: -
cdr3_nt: TGTGCCAGCACGGGACTAGCCACCGGGGAGCTGTTTTTT
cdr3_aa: CASTGLATGELFF

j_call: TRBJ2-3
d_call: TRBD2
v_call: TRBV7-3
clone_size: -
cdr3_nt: TGTGCCAGCAGCTCAATAGCGGGAGGGCCTGGAGATACGCAGTATTTT
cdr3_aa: CASSSIAGGPGDTQYF

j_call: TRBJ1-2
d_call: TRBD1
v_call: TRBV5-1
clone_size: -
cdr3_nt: TGCGCCAGCAGCCGCACCCTAGGGACAGACTATGGCTACACCTTC
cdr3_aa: CASSRTLGTDYGYTF

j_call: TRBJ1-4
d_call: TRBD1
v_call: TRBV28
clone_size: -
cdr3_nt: TGTGCCAGCAGTCCTCGGACAGGAAAGGAAGAAAAACTGTTTTTT
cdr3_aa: CASSPRTGKEEKLFF

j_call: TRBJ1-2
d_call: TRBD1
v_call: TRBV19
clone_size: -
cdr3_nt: TGTGCCAGTAGTCGGCTGGACAGGGTAGTGGGTGGCTACACCTTC
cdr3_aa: CASSRLDRVVGGYTF

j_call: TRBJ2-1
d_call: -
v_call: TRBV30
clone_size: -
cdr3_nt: TGTGCCTGGAGTGTATCTAGGGGCCTATACAATGAGCAGTTCTTC
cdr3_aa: CAWSVSRGLYNEQFF

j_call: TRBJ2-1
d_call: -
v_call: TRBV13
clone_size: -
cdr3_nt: TGTGCCAGCACCCCCCCGCCCCGAGCCTACAATGAGCAGTTCTTC
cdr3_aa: CASTPPPRAYNEQFF

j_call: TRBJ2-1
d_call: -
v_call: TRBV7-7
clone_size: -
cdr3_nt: TGTGCTAGCAGCCAAACTGGTGGGAGTGAGCAGTTCTTC
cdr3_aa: CASSQTGGSEQFF

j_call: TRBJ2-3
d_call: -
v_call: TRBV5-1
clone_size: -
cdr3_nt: TGCGCCAGCAGCTTAACAGGTTCGCTAGATACGCAGTATTTT
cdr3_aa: CASSLTGSLDTQYF

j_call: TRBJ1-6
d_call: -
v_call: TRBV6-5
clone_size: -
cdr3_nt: TGTGCCAGCAGTTACTCGTACAGTTTGAATTCACCCCTCCACTTT
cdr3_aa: CASSYSYSLNSPLHF

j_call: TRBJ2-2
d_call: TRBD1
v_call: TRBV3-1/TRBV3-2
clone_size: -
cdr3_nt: TGTGCCAGCAGTGGACAGGGTTTTACCGGGGAGCTGTTTTTT
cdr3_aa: CASSGQGFTGELFF

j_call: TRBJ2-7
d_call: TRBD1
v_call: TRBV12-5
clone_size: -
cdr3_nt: TGTGCTAGTGGTTTAGGACAGGGCTACGAGCAGTACTTC
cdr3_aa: CASGLGQGYEQYF

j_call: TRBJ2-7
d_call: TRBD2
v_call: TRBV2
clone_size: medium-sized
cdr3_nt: TGTGCCAGCGGAACGAGACTAGCAGACGAGCAGTACTTC
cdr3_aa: CASGTRLADEQYF

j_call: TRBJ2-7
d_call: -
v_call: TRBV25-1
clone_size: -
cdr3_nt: TGTGCCAGCAGTGAAGGGCAGTTCTACGAGCAGTACTTC
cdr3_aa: CASSEGQFYEQYF

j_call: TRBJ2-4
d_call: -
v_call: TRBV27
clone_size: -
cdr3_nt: TGTGCCAGCAGTTTACAGGGGAATAGAAACATTCAGTACTTC
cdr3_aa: CASSLQGNRNIQYF

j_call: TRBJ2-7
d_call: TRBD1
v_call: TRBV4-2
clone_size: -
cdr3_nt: TGTGCCAGCAGCCAAGATGTAACAGGGGGATACGAGCAGTACTTC
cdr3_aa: CASSQDVTGGYEQYF

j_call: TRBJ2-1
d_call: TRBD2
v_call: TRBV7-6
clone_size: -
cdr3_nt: TGTGCCAGCAGCTTAGACGCGGCTAGCGGTATTTACAATGAGCAGTTCTTC
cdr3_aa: CASSLDAASGIYNEQFF

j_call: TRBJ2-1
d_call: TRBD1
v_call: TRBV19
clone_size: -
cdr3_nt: TGTGCCAGTAGTACTTCCGGGACAGAATACAATGAGCAGTTCTTC
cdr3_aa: CASSTSGTEYNEQFF

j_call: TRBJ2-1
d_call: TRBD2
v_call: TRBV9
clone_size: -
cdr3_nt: TGTGCCAGCAGCCTGGGACTAGCGGGAGATGAGCAGTTCTTC
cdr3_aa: CASSLGLAGDEQFF

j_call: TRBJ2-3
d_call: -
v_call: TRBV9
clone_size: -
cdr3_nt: TGTGCCAGCAGCGTAGGGGATCTAGGGGGAGATACGCAGTATTTT
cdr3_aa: CASSVGDLGGDTQYF

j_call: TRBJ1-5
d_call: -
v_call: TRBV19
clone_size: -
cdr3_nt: TGTGCCAGTACTGAGGCCCAGGGATATAGCAATCAGCCCCAGCATTTT
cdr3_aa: CASTEAQGYSNQPQHF

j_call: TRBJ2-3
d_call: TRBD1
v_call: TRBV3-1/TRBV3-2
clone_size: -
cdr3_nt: TGTGCCAGCAGCCAAGTTTGGGACAGGGTCGGAGATACGCAGTATTTT
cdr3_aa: CASSQVWDRVGDTQYF

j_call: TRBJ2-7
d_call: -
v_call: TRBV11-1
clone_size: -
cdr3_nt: TGTGCCAGCAGCTTAGCGGAGGGCCTACCTCGGTACGAGCAGTACTTC
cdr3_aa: CASSLAEGLPRYEQYF

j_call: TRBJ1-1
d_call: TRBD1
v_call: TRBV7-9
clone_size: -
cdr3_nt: TGTGCCAGCAGCAGGGACAGGGGGAACACTGAAGCTTTCTTT
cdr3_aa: CASSRDRGNTEAFF

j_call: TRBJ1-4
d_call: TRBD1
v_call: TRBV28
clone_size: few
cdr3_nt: TGTGCCAGCAGCACAGGACAGGGAGGCAATGAAAAACTGTTTTTT
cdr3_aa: CASSTGQGGNEKLFF

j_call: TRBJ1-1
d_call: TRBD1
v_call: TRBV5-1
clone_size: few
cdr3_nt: TGCGCCAGCAGCAGCCGGGACAGGGGAGGTACTGAAGCTTTCTTT
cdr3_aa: CASSSRDRGGTEAFF

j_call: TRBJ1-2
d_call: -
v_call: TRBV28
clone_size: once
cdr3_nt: TGTGCCAGCAGTTTATTCGACAGGAACTATGGCTACACCTTC
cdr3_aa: CASSLFDRNYGYTF

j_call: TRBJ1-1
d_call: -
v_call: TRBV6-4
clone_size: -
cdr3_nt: TGTGCCAGCAGTGACTGTGTAGAGAACACTGAAGCTTTCTTT
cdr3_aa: CASSDCVENTEAFF

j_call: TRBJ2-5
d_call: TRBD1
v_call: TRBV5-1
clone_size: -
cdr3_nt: TGCGCCAGCAGGCGGGACAGGGGAGAGACCCAGTACTTC
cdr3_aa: CASRRDRGETQYF

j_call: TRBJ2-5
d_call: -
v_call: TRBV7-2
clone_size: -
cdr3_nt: TGTGCCAGCCGCTTTGGGGGGATCTGGGGGGAGACCCAGTACTTC
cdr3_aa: CASRFGGIWGETQYF

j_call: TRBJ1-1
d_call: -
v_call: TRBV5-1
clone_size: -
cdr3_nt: TGCGCCAGCAGCTTGTCCCCAGACTGGAACACTGAAGCTTTCTTT
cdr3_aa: CASSLSPDWNTEAFF

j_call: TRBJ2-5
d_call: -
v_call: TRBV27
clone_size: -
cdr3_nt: TGTGCCAGCTCCCGGGGAGACCAAGAGACCCAGTACTTC
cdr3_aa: CASSRGDQETQYF

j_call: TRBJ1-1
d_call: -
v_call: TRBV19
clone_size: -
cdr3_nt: TGTGCCAGTAGTATAGAAAAGGGGCAGAGGACCACTGAAGCTTTCTTT
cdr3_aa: CASSIEKGQRTTEAFF

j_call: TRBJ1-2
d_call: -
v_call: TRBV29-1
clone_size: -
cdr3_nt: TGCAGCGTTGAAGATAGGGACACAGCCTTC
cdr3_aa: CSVEDRDTAF

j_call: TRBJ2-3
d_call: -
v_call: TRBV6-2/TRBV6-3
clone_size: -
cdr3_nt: TGTGCCAGCAGCACAGGGACGGATACGCAGTATTTT
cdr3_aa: CASSTGTDTQYF

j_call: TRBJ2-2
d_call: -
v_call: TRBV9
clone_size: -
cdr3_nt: TGTGCCAGCAGCGTAAAGTGGAGGGCCGCCGGGGAGCTGTTTTTT
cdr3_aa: CASSVKWRAAGELFF

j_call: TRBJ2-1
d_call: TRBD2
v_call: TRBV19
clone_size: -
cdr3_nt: TGTGCCAGTAGTACCTTTATAGGACTAGCGGGAGAGTCCTACAATGAGCAGTTCTTC
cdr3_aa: CASSTFIGLAGESYNEQFF

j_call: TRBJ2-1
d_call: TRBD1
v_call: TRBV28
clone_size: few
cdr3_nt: TGTGCCAGCAGTTTGGACAGGGCACGGCAGTTCTTC
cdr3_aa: CASSLDRARQFF

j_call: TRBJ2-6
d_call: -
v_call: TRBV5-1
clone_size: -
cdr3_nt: TGCGCCAGCAGCTTGGCGAAGGCGGGCCGCTCTGGGGCCAACGTCCTGACTTTC
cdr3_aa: CASSLAKAGRSGANVLTF

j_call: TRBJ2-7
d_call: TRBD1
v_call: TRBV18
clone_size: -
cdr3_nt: TGTGCCAGCTCCTCCGTGGGACAGGGCTACGAGCAGTACTTC
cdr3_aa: CASSSVGQGYEQYF

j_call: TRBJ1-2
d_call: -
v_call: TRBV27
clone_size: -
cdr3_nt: TGTGCCAGCAGTTCACTACCGCTGGGTGGCTATGGCTACACCTTC
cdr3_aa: CASSSLPLGGYGYTF

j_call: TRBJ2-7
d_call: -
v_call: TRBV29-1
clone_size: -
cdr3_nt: TGCAGCGTTGTTTACGGAGGCTACGAGCAGTACTTC
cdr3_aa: CSVVYGGYEQYF